A single sample is the source of the 16 T cell receptor beta chains below, sequenced in a study of blood T cells in healthy people across ages. PCR was performed a second time for about 7 to 11 cycles using a sample-barcoded 5' primer and a J-beta primer mix. MiXCR was run by TCRdb on the 5' RACE reads, yielding one entry per CDR3 protein. The data hold over 1,300,000 distinct CDR3 sequences, with around 59% observed a single time. Sequencing was performed on blood. These receptor sequences come from a young man in good health.

The V and J genes are TRBV4-3 and TRBJ1-5, with TRBD1 as a possible D gene (6 bases). The CDR3 covers 16 residues. V was shortened by 0 bases and J by 3 bases, with 12 bases between the two germline ends. Germline V gene data show CDR1 as LGHNA and CDR2 as YSLEER. The DNA for the CDR3 is TGCGCCAGCAGCCAAGAACGGGGGCAATTCAATCAGCCCCAGCATTTT. Translating gives CASSQERGQFNQPQHF.

This clonotype has a handful of counts. DNA for the CDR3: TGCAGCGTCCCAAGGGAGGGTACAGAGACCCAGTACTTC. Its protein is CSVPREGTETQYF. The chain employs TRBV29-1 and TRBJ2-5; 7 nucleotides align to TRBD2. The CDR3 runs 13 residues. The germline V gene encodes CDR1 SQVTM and CDR2 ANQGSEA. Trimming took 6 bases from V and 4 from J; bases not matched to a gene: 8.

In this sample, this clonotype turned up once. V gene TRBV4-1 combines with J gene TRBJ2-3, with 9 nucleotides matching TRBD2. V lost 7 bases, J lost 4 bases, and 9 bases stayed unmatched. The germline gives CDR1 MGHRA, CDR2 YSYEKL. CDR3 length: 15 amino acids. Here the CDR3 reads CASTRAAGGSDTQYF. The CDR3 DNA follows: TGCGCCAGCACACGCGCGGCGGGAGGGTCAGATACGCAGTATTTT.

This clonotype was observed a few times. In nucleotides, the CDR3 is TGCGCCAGCAGCCAAGGGGGGCCTGGGGCCAACGTCCTGACTTTC. This gives the protein CASSQGGPGANVLTF. The gene calls are TRBV4-1 and TRBJ2-6, with D possibly TRBD1 on 6 matching bases. Per the germline V gene, CDR1 is MGHRA and CDR2 is YSYEKL. Trimming removed 1 base from V and 2 bases from J, with 6 bases in between. The length of the CDR3 is 15 residues.

The chain carries TRBV25-1 and TRBJ2-7; 11 bases are a match to TRBD1. The germline V gene encodes CDR1 MGHDK and CDR2 SYGVNS. J lost 7 bases, V lost 0 bases, and 5 bases had no gene match. The CDR3 spans 15 residues. The CDR3 protein is CASSEYGQGASEQYF. DNA for the CDR3: TGTGCCAGCAGTGAATATGGACAGGGGGCGTCTGAGCAGTACTTC.

The rearrangement links TRBV29-1 to TRBJ2-7; 13 bases fit TRBD2. Germline values: CDR1 SQVTM, CDR2 ANQGSEA. The CDR3 length is 14 residues. Losses at the gene ends were 6 bases for V and 6 bases for J; bases not matched to a gene: 8. CDR3 DNA sequence: TGCAGCGTATTATCGGGACTAGCGGGGAGCGAGCAGTACTTC. It translates to CSVLSGLAGSEQYF.

This clonotype was detected only a few times. This sequence joins TRBV5-1 and TRBJ1-1, with D possibly TRBD1 on 6 matching bases. V lost 5 bases, J lost 4 bases, and 18 bases lay in between. The germline gives CDR1 SGHRS, CDR2 YFSETQ. The CDR3 extends over 15 amino acids. The CDR3 spells CASSSGDIVGTEAFF. DNA for the CDR3: TGCGCCAGCAGTTCGGGGGACATAGTGGGCACTGAAGCTTTCTTT.

This clonotype was found many times. The chain links TRBV27 to TRBJ2-3, with 13 bases aligning to TRBD2. CDR1 and CDR2 (germline): MNHEY, SMNVEV (reference sequence). This CDR3 comprises 16 residues. Losses at the gene ends were 6 bases for V and 2 bases for J; bases not matched to a gene: 5. The CDR3 loop reads CASSSGLAGDTDTQYF. The CDR3, as DNA: TGTGCCAGCAGCTCAGGACTAGCGGGAGACACAGATACGCAGTATTTT.

The chain uses TRBV5-1 and TRBJ1-1; no definite D call. Trimming took off 4 bases at V and 2 bases at J, with 18 bases between the two ends. CDR1 SGHRS and CDR2 YFSETQ come from the germline V gene. The length of the CDR3 is 16 residues. CDR3 DNA: TGCGCCAGCAGCGCCTCTGCGATAGAGGGAAACACTGAAGCTTTCTTT. Protein sequence: CASSASAIEGNTEAFF.

In this sample, this clonotype turned up once. The chain employs TRBV5-1 and TRBJ2-1, with D perhaps given as TRBD1 or TRBD2 (5 bases each). The CDR3 length is 14 residues. The germline CDR1 and CDR2 sequences are SGHRS and YFSETQ. The ends were cut back, 3 bases at V and 7 bases at J, with 14 bases in the middle. The CDR3 sequence is CASSWDGRVNEQFF. CDR3 in DNA: TGCGCCAGCAGCTGGGACGGACGCGTTAATGAGCAGTTCTTC.

The chain combines TRBV5-1 with TRBJ1-6; D unresolved. The CDR3 length is 14 residues. Germline CDR1 reads SGHRS; CDR2 reads YFSETQ. Trimming took 1 base from V and 7 from J, leaving 9 bases between them. The CDR3 reads CASSLRGPNSPLHF. The CDR3 DNA sequence: TGCGCCAGCAGCTTGCGAGGTCCCAATTCACCCCTCCACTTT.

The V gene is TRBV29-1, the J gene TRBJ1-1, with D maybe TRBD1 (5 bases). V was clipped by 7 bases and J by 1 base, with 10 bases between them. From germline, CDR1 is SQVTM and CDR2 ANQGSEA. The CDR3 is made up of 12 amino acids. CDR3 coding DNA: TGCAGCGGTGACGGGACGAACACTGAAGCTTTCTTT. Translated: CSGDGTNTEAFF.

J is TRBJ2-3 and V is TRBV27, with TRBD2 identical over 13 bases. The CDR3 has 16 residues. Germline V gene lookup returns CDR1 MNHEY and CDR2 SMNVEV (reference sequence). V lost 5 bases to trimming and J lost 1 base; unmatched junction nucleotides: 3. The DNA for the CDR3 is TGTGCCAGCAGTGACGGACTAGCGGGGGGCACAGATACGCAGTATTTT. Translated, it gives CASSDGLAGGTDTQYF.

This clonotype was counted at least ten times. This chain joins TRBV27 and TRBJ1-2, with D maybe TRBD1 (6 bases). Looked up from germline, CDR1 is MNHEY and CDR2 is SMNVEV (reference sequence). This CDR3 has 15 residues. Trimming shortened V by 5 bases and J by 0 bases, and 13 bases separated the two germline ends. CDR3 bases: TGTGCCAGCAGTCCTCAGGGGCGGTCTAACTATGGCTACACCTTC. This encodes CASSPQGRSNYGYTF.

This clonotype was observed a single time. A much larger clone differs from this one at a single base, so this may be a read error. The chain couples TRBV7-9 to TRBJ2-5, with 8 positions matching TRBD1. V trimming: 5 bases; J trimming: 5 bases; junction bases outside the gene matches: 4. Germline assignment: CDR1 SEHNR and CDR2 FQNEAQ (reference sequence). The CDR3 runs to 13 residues. In DNA form, the CDR3 reads TGTGCCAGCAGCCCGGGACAGGATGAGACCCAGTACTTC. Translating it yields CASSPGQDETQYF. Together with reference TRBV7-9 and TRBJ2-5, the CDR3 gives the full variable domain: DTGVSQNPRHKITKRGQNVTFRCDPISEHNRLYWYRQTLGQGPEFLTYFQNEAQLEKSRLLSDRFSAERPKGSFSTLEIQRTEQGDSAMYLCASSPGQDETQYFGPGTRLLVL.

This clonotype has only a few counts. This chain connects TRBV7-2 to TRBJ2-7, with D possibly TRBD2 on 6 matching bases. V lost 5 bases and J lost 2, with 13 bases in between. Per germline, CDR1 SGHTA and CDR2 FQGNSA. This CDR3 is 14 amino acids long. Here the CDR3 reads CASSMRGGPYEQYF. The CDR3 nucleotides are TGTGCCAGCAGCATGCGGGGCGGGCCCTACGAGCAGTACTTC.